Described below is a single T cell receptor beta chain sequence and its context. Its antigen is unidentified. The V gene lost 1 base and the J gene lost 0 bases, with 7 bases spanning the gap. Germline CDR1 reads SGHTA; CDR2 reads FQGNSA. The CDR3 has 15 amino acids. This entry is derived from a study of early stage breast cancer tumors. Study-wide results and caveats: Functional markers like CD4, CD8 and FOXP3 were missed in bulk sequencing.

Data came from immunoSEQ multiplex PCR; TCRdb stores just in-frame clones and leaves some out. The table lists 70,000 or so clones, around 80% of them singletons. The source material was blood. This sequence originates from a person in their forties with breast cancer. The chain couples TRBV7-2 to TRBJ2-1; D is unclear. The CDR3 DNA reads as TGTGCCAGCAGCTTAGACAGAAGCTCCTACAATGAGCAGTTCTTC. Its translation: CASSLDRSSYNEQFF. Full variable domain (outside the CDR3, taken from reference TRBV7-2 and TRBJ2-1): GAGVSQSPSNKVTEKGKDVELRCDPISGHTALYWYRQSLGQGLEFLIYFQGNSAPDKSGLPSDRFSAERTGGSVSTLTIQRTQQEDSAVYLCASSLDRSSYNEQFFGPGTRLTVL.